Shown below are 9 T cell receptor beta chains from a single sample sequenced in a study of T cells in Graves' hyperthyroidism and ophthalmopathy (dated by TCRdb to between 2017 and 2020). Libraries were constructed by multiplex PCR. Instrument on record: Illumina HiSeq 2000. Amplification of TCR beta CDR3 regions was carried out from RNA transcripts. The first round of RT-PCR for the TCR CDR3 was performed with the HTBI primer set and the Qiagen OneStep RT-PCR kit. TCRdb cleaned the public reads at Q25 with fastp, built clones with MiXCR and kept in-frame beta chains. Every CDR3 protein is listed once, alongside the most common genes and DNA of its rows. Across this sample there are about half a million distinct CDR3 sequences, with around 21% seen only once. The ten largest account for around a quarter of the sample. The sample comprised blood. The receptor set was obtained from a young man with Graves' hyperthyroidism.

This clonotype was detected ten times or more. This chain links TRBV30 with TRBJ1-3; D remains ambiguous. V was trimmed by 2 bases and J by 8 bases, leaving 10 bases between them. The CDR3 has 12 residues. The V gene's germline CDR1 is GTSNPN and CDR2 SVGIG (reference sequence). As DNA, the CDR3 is TGTGCCTGGAGTCCAACAAGGGACACCATATATTTT. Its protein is CAWSPTRDTIYF.

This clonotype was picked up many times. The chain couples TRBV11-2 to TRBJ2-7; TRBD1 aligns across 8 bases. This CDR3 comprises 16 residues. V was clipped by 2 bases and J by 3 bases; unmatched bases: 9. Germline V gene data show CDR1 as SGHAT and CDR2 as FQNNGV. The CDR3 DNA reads TGTGCCAGCAGCTTAAGTGGGACAGGAGGCTACTACGAGCAGTACTTC. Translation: CASSLSGTGGYYEQYF.

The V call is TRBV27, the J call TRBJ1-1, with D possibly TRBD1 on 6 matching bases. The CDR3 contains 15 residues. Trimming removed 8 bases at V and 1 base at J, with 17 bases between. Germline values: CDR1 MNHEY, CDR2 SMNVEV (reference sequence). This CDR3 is CASSELQTGNTEAFF. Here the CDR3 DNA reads TGTGCCAGCTCTGAACTTCAGACAGGGAACACTGAAGCTTTCTTT.

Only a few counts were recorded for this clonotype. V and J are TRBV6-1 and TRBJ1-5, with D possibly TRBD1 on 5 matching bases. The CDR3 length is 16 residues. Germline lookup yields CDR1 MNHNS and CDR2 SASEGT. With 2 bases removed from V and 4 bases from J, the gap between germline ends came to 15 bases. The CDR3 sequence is CASSEHRGWSNQPQHF. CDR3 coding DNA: TGTGCCAGCAGTGAACACCGGGGGTGGTCAAATCAGCCCCAGCATTTT.

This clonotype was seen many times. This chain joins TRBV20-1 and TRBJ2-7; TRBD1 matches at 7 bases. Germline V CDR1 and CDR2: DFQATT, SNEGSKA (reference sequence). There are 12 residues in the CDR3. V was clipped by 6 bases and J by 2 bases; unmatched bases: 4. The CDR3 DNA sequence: TGCAGTGCGAAGACAGGGACCTACGAGCAGTACTTC. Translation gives CSAKTGTYEQYF.

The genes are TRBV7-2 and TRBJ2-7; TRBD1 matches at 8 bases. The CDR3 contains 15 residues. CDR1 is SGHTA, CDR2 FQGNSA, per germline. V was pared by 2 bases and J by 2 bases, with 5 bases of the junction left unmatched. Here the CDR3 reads CASSLRGQGPYEQYF. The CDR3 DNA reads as TGTGCCAGCAGCTTAAGAGGACAGGGACCCTACGAGCAGTACTTC.

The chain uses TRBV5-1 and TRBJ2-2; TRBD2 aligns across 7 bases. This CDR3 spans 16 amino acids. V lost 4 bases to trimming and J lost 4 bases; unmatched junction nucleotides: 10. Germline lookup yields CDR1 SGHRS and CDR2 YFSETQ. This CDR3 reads CASSVGRGSSTGELFF. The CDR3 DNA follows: TGCGCCAGCAGCGTCGGGCGGGGGAGTTCCACCGGGGAGCTGTTTTTT. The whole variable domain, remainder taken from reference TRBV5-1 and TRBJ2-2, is KAGVTQTPRYLIKTRGQQVTLSCSPISGHRSVSWYQQTPGQGLQFLFEYFSETQRNKGNFPGRFSGRQFSNSRSEMNVSTLELGDSALYLCASSVGRGSSTGELFFGEGSRLTVL.

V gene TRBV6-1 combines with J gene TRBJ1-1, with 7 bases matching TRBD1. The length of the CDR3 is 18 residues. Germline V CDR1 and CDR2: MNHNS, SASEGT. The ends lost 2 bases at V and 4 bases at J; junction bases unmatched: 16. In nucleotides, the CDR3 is TGTGCCAGCAGTGAACCAAAGGGGGCGATGGTGACGGTCACTGAAGCTTTCTTT. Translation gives CASSEPKGAMVTVTEAFF.

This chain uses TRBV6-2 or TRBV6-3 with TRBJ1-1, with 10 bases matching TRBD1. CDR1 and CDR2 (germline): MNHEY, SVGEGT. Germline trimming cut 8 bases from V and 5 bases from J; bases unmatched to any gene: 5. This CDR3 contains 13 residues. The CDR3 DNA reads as TGTGCCAGCTTGTCGGGACAGGGGACTGAAGCTTTCTTT. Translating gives CASLSGQGTEAFF.